This T cell receptor beta chain was profiled in a study of blood T cell repertoires in COVID-19 (dated by TCRdb to 2020 to 2021). General notes on the study: Samples covering the acute and convalescent phases of COVID-19 were provided by collaborators in the United States, Italy and Spain. Where HLA class I and class II types were available, the types were taken from metadata supplied by the sample provider, not from assay-based typing. The sample metadata nearly always contained a de-identified subject ID, COVID-19 status, age in years and sex. Subjects who had been exposed to COVID-19, were actively infected with it, or had recovered from it provided the deeply sampled blood TCRbeta repertoires that made up the dataset. Samples were obtained from the ongoing ImmuneRACE study (first 160 participants) and from about 1,300 subjects provided by 6 global collaborators. The repertoires were released in a freely available public database intended as a resource for research on the immune response to SARS-CoV-2. The prospective study material was composed of cDNA or gDNA derived from T cells, B-cell-depleted T cells, or PBMCs.

Details on this clone: Its antigen remains undetermined. No much larger clonotype is one base removed from it; base qualities were not supplied.

Participants in the prospective study were aged 18 to 89 years, lived in under 30 United States geographic areas, and enrolled through a virtual design. To assign participants to cohorts, the prospective study relied on clinical history that participants themselves reported in a screening survey and a study questionnaire. For ImmuneRACE Cohort 3, a participant was defined as recovered based on two consecutive negative NP/OP PCR tests, clearance by a healthcare professional, or resolution of symptoms. In the prospective study, mobile phlebotomists collected whole blood, serum and a nasopharyngeal or oropharyngeal swab from each participant. Prospective study participants could optionally give additional blood draws and questionnaires over an approximately 2-month period. Before DNA extraction, prospective study blood samples were shipped either frozen or at room temperature. Study-level results and caveats: The amount of clinical and demographic metadata varied by source and participant and was provided uncurated.

From the cysteine through the phenylalanine, the CDR3 covers 14 amino acids. The retained sequence is limited to the CDR3, 42 bases, with the frame set at the first base. CDR1 and CDR2, per the germline V gene, are SGDLS and YYNGEE. V is shortened by 4 bases, J by 6 bases, and the region joining them spans 16 bases. TCRbeta CDR3 regions were amplified from genomic DNA using the immunoSEQ Assay, a bias-controlled multiplex PCR. The original pipeline was this. Within the assay, amplification of reference gene primers was used to estimate how many nucleated cells each sample contained. Sequence reads were collapsed and filtered to measure the absolute abundance of every unique TCRbeta CDR3 rearrangement. For each sample, productive Simpson clonality was calculated as the square root of Simpson's diversity index over productive rearrangements. The table comes from immuneACCESS by way of TCRdb, which keeps in-frame sequences with V and J called. Part of the clones is missing from these tables; in studies checked, under half for an unresolved V gene and the rest for unknown reasons. V, J and clone size reflect that table, while D and trimming were determined from the DNA. The sample yields some 330,000 clones; 80% to 85% were counted once. The ten largest clones add up to approximately 4.7% of the sample.

This receptor was obtained from a woman aged 50 to 60 who had recovered from COVID-19. Sequences were obtained from PBMCs or T cells enriched from blood (not recorded which). The rearranged segments are TRBV9 and TRBJ1-2; TRBD1 might be the D gene, on 6 matching bases. The DNA sequence follows: TGTGCCAGCAGCTTACAGGGTTTGGTTGATGGCTACACCTTC. This encodes CASSLQGLVDGYTF.